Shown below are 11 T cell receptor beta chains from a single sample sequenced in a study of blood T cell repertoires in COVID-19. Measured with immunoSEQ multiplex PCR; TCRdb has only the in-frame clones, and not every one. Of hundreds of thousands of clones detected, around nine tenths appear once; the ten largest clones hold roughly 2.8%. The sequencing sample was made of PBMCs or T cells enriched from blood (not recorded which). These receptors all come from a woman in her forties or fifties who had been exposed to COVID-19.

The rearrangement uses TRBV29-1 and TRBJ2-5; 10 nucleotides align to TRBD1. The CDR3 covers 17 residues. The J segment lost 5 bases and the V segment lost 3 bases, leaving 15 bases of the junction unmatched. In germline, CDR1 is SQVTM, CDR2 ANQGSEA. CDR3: CSVERRRGQGFRETQYF. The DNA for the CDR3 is TGCAGCGTTGAGAGGCGACGGGGACAGGGGTTCCGGGAGACCCAGTACTTC.

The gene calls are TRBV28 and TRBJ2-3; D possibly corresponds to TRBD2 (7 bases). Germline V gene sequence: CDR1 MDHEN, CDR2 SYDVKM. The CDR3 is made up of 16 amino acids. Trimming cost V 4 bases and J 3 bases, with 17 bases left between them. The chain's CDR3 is CASSSPGGPGTDTQYF. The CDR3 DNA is TGTGCCAGCAGTTCCCCCGGGGGGCCAGGGACAGATACGCAGTATTTT.

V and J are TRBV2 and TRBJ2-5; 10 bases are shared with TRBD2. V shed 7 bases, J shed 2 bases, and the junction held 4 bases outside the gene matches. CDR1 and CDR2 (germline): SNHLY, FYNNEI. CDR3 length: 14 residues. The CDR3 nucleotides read TGTGCCAGCAAGGAGCGGGGGGGGCAAGAGACCCAGTACTTC. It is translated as CASKERGGQETQYF.

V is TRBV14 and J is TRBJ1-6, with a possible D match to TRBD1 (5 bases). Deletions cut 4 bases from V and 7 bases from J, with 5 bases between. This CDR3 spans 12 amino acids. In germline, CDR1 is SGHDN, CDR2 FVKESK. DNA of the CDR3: TGTGCCAGCAGCCGACAGAATTCACCCCTCCACTTT. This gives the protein CASSRQNSPLHF.

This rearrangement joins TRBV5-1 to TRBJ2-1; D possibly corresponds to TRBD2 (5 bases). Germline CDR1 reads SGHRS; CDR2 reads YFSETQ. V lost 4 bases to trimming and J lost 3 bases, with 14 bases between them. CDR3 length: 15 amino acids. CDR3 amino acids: CASSPRPGVYNEQFF. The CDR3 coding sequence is TGCGCCAGCAGCCCCCGTCCCGGGGTCTACAATGAGCAGTTCTTC.

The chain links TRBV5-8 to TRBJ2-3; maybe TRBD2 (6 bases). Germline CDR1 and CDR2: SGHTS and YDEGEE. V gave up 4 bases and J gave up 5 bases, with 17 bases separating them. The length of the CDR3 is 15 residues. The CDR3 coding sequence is TGTGCCAGCAGCCGGGACTCGAGGGGAGGAGATACGCAGTATTTT. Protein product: CASSRDSRGGDTQYF.

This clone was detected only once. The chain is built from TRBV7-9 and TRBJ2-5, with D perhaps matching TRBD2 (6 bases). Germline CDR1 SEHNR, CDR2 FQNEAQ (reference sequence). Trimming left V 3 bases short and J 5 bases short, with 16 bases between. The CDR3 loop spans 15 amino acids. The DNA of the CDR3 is TGTGCCAGCAGCTTGGGCAGGACGGAGGGGGAGACCCAGTACTTC. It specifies CASSLGRTEGETQYF.

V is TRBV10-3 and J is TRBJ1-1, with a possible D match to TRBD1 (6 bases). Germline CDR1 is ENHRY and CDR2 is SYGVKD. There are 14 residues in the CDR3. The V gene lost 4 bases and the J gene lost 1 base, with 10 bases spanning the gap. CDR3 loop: CAISGTAKNTEAFF. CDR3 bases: TGTGCCATCAGTGGGACAGCTAAGAACACTGAAGCTTTCTTT.

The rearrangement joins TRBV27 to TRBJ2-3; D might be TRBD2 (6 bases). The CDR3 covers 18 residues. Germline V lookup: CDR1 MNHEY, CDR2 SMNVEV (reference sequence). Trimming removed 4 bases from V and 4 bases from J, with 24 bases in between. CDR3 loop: CASSSETRRVVGSDTQYF. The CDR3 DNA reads TGTGCCAGCAGTTCAGAGACTAGAAGGGTAGTAGGTTCAGATACGCAGTATTTT.

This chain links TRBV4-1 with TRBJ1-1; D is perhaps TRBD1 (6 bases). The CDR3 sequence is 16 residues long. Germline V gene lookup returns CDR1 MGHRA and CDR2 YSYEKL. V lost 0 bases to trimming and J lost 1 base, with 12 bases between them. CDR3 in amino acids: CASSQDGVRGNTEAFF. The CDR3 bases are TGCGCCAGCAGCCAAGATGGGGTCAGGGGGAACACTGAAGCTTTCTTT.

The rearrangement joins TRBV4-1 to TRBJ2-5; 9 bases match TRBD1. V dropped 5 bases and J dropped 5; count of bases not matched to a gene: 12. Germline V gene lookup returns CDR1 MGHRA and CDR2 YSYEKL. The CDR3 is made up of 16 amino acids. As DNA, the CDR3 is TGCGCCAGCAGCGGGGGACGGGACAGGGTTTACGAGACCCAGTACTTC. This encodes CASSGGRDRVYETQYF.